This T cell receptor beta chain is drawn from a study of T cell responses to AZD1222 COVID-19 vaccine. The CDR3 has 15 amino acids. Trimming pared 4 bases from V and 3 bases from J, leaving 15 bases between. Germline CDR1 reads SNHLY; CDR2 reads FYNNEI. The repertoire was sequenced with immunoSEQ multiplex PCR; TCRdb's copy has only in-frame clones and lacks some. Of more than 140,000 clones in the sample, more than 70% are singletons; the top ten hold more than 2%. Findings and limits, study-wide: It should be noted that donors were predominantly white British and more often female, and clonal diversity was possibly underestimated. Targets within unmutated variant regions were reportedly found for nearly half of spike-specific TCRs. After the peak T cell response, and only then, were repertoires sampled. After two AZD1222 doses, spike-specific TCR breadth and depth rose versus day 0.

A word on this clone: Antigen specificity is unknown.

The chain links TRBV2 to TRBJ2-5, with D unclear. This sample comprised peripheral blood, obtained on day 0 of AZD1222 vaccination. The sequence was obtained from an adult in good health. In nucleotides, the CDR3 is TGTGCCAGCAGTGGATTAGGTCCAGGAGAAGAGACCCAGTACTTC. Translating it yields CASSGLGPGEETQYF.